This TCR beta chain was profiled in a study of monozygotic twins with inflammatory bowel disease. As concerns this clonotype: Its antigen is unidentified.

A 6-nucleotide sample barcode was carried by the UMIs, which template switching added. TCRdb re-called the 5' RACE reads; one entry per CDR3 protein, DNA not given. The sample totals fewer than 200,000 distinct CDR3 sequences; its top ten clones hold around 2.8%. Study results and caveats: Especially where disease activity was present, IBD patients had fewer clonotypes in common with others than healthy twins did. Background noise in patient repertoires may stem from differing immunosuppressive treatments. Healthy co-twins had higher TCRbeta inverse Simpson diversity than their IBD twins.

The CDR3 loop spans 13 amino acids. Germline lookup yields CDR1 DFQATT and CDR2 SNEGSKA (reference sequence). Sequencing input: blood. This TCR came from a human donor with ulcerative colitis or Crohn's disease, or a healthy co-twin of an affected twin (not recorded which). This sequence joins TRBV20-1 and TRBJ2-5; no DNA is available, so the TRBD2 call from TCRdb remains unchecked. CDR3 region: CSDAAGGTETQYF.